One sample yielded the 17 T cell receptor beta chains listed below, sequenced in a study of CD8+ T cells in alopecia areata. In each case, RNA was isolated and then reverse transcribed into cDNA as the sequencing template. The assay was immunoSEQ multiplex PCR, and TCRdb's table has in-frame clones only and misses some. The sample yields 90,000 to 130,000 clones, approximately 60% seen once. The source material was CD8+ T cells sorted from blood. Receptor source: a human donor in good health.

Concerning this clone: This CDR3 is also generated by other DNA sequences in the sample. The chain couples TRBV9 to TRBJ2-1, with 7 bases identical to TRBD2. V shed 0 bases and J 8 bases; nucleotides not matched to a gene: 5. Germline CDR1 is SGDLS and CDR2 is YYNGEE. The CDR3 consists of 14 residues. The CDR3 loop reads CASSVVSGGDEQFF. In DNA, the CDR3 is TGTGCCAGCAGCGTAGTTTCTGGGGGGGATGAGCAGTTCTTC.

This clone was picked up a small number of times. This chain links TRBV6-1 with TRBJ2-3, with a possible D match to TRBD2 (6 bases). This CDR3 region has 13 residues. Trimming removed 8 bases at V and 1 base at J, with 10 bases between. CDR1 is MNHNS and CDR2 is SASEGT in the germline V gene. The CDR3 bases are TGTGCCAGCGGAGGGACGGGCACAGATACGCAGTATTTT. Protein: CASGGTGTDTQYF.

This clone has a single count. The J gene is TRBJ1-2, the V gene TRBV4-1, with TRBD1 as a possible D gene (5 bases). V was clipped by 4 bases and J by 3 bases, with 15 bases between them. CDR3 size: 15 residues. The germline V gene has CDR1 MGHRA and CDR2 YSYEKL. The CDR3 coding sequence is TGCGCCAGCAGCCTGACCCTAGGGGACGACTATGGCTACACCTTC. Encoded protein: CASSLTLGDDYGYTF.

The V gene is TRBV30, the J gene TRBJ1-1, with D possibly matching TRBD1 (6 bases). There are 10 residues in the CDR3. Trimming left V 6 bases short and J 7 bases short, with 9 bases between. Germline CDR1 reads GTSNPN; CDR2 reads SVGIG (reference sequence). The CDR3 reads CACGTLEAFF. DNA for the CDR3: TGTGCCTGCGGGACACTTGAAGCTTTCTTT.

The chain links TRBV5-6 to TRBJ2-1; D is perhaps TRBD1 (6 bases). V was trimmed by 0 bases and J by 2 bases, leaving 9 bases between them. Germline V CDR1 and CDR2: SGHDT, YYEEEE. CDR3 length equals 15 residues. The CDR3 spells CASSLEGETYNEQFF. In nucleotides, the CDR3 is TGTGCCAGCAGCTTGGAGGGGGAAACCTACAATGAGCAGTTCTTC.

The CDR3 bases are TGCGCCAGCAGCCTGGACGACACGACGCCGGAAGCTTTCTTT. Its protein is CASSLDDTTPEAFF. The V call is TRBV4-3, the J call TRBJ1-1; D is ambiguous. Trimming stripped 4 bases from V and 8 bases from J, with 17 bases between. The CDR3 consists of 14 residues. Germline CDR1 LGHNA, CDR2 YSLEER.

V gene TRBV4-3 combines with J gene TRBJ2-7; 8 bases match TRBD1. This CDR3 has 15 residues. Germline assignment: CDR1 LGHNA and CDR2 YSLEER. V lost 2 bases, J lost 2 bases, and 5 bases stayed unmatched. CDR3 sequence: CASSQSDRGAYEQYF. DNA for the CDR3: TGCGCCAGCAGCCAAAGCGACAGGGGAGCCTACGAGCAGTACTTC.

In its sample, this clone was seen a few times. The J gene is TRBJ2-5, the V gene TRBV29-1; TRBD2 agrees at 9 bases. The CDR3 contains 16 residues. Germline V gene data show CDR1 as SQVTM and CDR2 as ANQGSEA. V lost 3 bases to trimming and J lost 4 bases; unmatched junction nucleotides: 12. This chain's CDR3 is CSVDGLAGREGETQYF. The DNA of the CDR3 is TGCAGCGTTGACGGGCTAGCGGGGCGAGAGGGAGAGACCCAGTACTTC.

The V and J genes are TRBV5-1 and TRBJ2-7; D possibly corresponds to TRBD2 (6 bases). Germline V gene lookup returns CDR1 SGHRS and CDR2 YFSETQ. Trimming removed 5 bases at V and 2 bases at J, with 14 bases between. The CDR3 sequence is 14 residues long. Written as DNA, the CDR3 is TGCGCCAGCAGGGGAGGTGACACCCCCTACGAGCAGTACTTC. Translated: CASRGGDTPYEQYF.

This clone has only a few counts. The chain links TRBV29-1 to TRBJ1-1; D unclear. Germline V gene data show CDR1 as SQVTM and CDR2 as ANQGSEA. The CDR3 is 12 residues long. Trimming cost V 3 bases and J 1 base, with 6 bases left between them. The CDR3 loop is CSVDSKNTEAFF. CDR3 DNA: TGCAGCGTTGACAGTAAGAACACTGAAGCTTTCTTT.

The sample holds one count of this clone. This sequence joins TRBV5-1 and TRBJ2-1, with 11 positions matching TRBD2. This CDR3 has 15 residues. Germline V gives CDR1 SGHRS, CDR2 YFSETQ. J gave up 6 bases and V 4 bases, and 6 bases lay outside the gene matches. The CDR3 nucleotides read TGCGCCAGCAGCGCTTGGACTAGCGGGCTCAATGAGCAGTTCTTC. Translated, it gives CASSAWTSGLNEQFF.

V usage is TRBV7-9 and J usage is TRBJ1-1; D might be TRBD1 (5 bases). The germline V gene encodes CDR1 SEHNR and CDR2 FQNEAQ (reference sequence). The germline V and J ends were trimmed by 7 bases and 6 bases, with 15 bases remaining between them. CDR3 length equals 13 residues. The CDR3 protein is CASTLGDLAEAFF. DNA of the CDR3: TGTGCCAGCACCTTGGGGGACCTCGCTGAAGCTTTCTTT.

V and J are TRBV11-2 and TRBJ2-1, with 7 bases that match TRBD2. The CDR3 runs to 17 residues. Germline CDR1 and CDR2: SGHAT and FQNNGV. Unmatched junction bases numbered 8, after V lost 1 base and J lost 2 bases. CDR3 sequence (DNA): TGTGCCAGCAGCTTAGTTGTTGGCGGACTAGCCTACAATGAGCAGTTCTTC. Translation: CASSLVVGGLAYNEQFF.

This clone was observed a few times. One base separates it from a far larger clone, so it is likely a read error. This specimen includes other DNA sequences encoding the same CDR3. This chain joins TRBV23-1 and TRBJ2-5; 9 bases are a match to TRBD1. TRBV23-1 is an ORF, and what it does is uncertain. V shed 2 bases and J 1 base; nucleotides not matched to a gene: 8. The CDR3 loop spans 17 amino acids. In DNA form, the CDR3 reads TGCGCCAGCAGTCAAGGACAGGGGATGCGAGGCCAAGAGACCCAGTACTTC. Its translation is CASSQGQGMRGQETQYF.

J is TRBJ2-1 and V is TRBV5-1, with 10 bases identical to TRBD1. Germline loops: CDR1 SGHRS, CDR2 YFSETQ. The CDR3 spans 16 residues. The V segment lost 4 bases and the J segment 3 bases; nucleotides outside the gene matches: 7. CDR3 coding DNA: TGCGCCAGCAGCCTGGACAGGGGGTCAGTCTACAATGAGCAGTTCTTC. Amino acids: CASSLDRGSVYNEQFF.

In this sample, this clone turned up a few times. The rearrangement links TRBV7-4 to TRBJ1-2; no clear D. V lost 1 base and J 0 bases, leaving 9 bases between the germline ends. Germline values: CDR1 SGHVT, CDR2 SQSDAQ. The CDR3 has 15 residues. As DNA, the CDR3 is TGTGCCAGCAGCTTAGAGGTCCAGACTAACTATGGCTACACCTTC. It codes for CASSLEVQTNYGYTF. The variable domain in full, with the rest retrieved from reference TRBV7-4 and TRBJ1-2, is GAGVSQSPRYKVAKRGRDVALRCDSISGHVTLYWYRQTLGQGSEVLTYSQSDAQRDKSGRPSGRFSAERPERSVSTLKIQRTEQGDSAVYLCASSLEVQTNYGYTFGSGTRLTVV.

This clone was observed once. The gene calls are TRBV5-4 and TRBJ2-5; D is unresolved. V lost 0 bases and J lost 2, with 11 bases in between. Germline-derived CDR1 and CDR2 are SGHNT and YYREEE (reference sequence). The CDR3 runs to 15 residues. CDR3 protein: CASSLDPVGQETQYF. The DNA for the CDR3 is TGTGCCAGCAGCTTGGACCCCGTCGGGCAAGAGACCCAGTACTTC. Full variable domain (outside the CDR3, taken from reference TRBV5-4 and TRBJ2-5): ETGVTQSPTHLIKTRGQQVTLRCSSQSGHNTVSWYQQALGQGPQFIFQYYREEENGRGNFPPRFSGLQFPNYSSELNVNALELDDSALYLCASSLDPVGQETQYFGPGTRLLVL.